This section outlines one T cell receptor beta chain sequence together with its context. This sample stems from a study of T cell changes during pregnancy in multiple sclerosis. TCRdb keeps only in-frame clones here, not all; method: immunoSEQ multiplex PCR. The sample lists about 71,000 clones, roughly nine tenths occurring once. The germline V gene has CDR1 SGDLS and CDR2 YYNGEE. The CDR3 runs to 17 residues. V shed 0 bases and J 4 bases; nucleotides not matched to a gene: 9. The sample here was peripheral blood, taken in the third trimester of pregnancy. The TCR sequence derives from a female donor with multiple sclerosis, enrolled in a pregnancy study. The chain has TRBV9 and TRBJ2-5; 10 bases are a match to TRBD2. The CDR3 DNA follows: TGTGCCAGCAGCGTAGGGGCTAGCGGGAGATCCGCAGAGACCCAGTACTTC. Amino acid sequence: CASSVGASGRSAETQYF.